Below, one T cell receptor beta chain is given with its context. Its antigen is currently not known. The data were produced on an Illumina HiSeq 2000. 5'RACE template switching, by which a universal primer site and unique molecular identifiers were added, was used to make TCR beta cDNA libraries. cDNA synthesis was primed from the TCR beta constant segment, followed by two successive PCR amplification steps. Per the original workflow: Reads were demultiplexed and grouped by UMI with MIGEC, and clonotypes were assembled and quantified with MiTCR. To exclude erroneous sequences, any TCR cDNA sequence not supported by at least two reads was discarded. Downstream repertoire analysis used the tcR package, and clonotypes were matched across fractions by CDR3 nucleotide sequence plus V segment. Antigen specificity was annotated against VDJdb with VDJmatch, allowing one amino acid substitution in CDR3. TCRdb reanalyzed the reads, keeping one entry per CDR3 protein sequence and omitting DNA. None of the V and J calls come from the authors' own analysis; TCRdb made them. The table held for this sample gives 500,000 or so distinct CDR3 sequences. The ten largest clones capture less than 4.5% of the sample.

HCMV serostatus was determined by detecting HCMV-specific IgG in serum with a commercial ELISA kit. Peripheral blood mononuclear cells were isolated from blood by Ficoll density gradient centrifugation. The CDR3, from cysteine to phenylalanine, totals 17 residues. DNA for this receptor is not on file. CDR1 and CDR2 were assigned from the germline V gene as SGHTA and FQGNSA. This sample is part of a study of T cells expressing NK-cell markers (dated by TCRdb to 2018 to 2021). With respect to the entire study: Three sorted T-cell subsets (CD3+CD56+NKG2C+, CD3+CD56+NKG2C- and CD3+CD56-NKG2C+) from roughly eight donors had their TCR beta-chain repertoires profiled. The eight sequenced donors were randomly selected healthy volunteers, three men and five women. Among the eight sequenced donors, only one was HCMV-seronegative, while the other seven were HCMV-seropositive. Illumina HiSeq 2000/2500, MiSeq or NextSeq was used to sequence libraries as 2 x 150 bp reads.

General findings and caveats noted by the study authors: In roughly 6 donors, the dominant CD3+CD56+NKG2C+ clonotypes ranked among the top 10 CD8+ clonotypes, making up 1.0-7.0% of CD8+ T cells. Whether the expanded NKG2C-expressing T cell clones were specific for HCMV antigens remained unclear. Those dominant clonotypes were again the most abundant among CD3+CD56-NKG2C+ cells in a few donors, at roughly 25-65%.

The sample taken for sequencing was blood T cells: a sorted CD56 or NKG2C T cell subset, CD4+ or CD8+ T cells, or bulk PBMC T cells (not recorded which). The clonotype originates from a man between 18 and 35 years old in good health. Donor details come from another sample of the same person, matched by shared clones. Here the chain combines TRBV7-2 and TRBJ2-5; the TCRdb D gene call, TRBD2, has no DNA to confirm it. The CDR3 protein: CASSLATIRTLQETQYF. Extended through the reference TRBV7-2 and TRBJ2-5 proteins, this CDR3 yields the full variable domain: GAGVSQSPSNKVTEKGKDVELRCDPISGHTALYWYRQSLGQGLEFLIYFQGNSAPDKSGLPSDRFSAERTGGSVSTLTIQRTQQEDSAVYLCASSLATIRTLQETQYFGPGTRLLVL.